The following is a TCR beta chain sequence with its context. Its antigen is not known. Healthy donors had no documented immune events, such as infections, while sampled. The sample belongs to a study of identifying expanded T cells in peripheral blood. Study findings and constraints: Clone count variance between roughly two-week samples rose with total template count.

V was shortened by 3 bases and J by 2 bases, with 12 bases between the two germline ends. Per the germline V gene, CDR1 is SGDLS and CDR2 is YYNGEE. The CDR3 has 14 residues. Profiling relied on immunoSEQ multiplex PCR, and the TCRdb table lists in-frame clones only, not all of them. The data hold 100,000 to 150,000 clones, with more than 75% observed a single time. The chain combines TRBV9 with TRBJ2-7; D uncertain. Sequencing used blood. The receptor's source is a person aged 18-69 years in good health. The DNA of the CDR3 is TGTGCCAGCAGCGCCCCGACACGGACCTACGAGCAGTACTTC. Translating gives CASSAPTRTYEQYF.